This entry concerns a single T cell receptor (beta chain). Its specificity is unknown. The CDR3 extends over 16 amino acids. CDR1 is KGHSH and CDR2 is LQKENI in the germline V gene. V lost 3 bases and J lost 5, with 19 bases in between. These data originate in a study of T cell responses to AZD1222 COVID-19 vaccine. Notes on the study in general: White British ancestry dominated among donors, who included more females, and clonal diversity was possibly underestimated. Researchers report vaccine-associated CD4 TCRs spanning spike, with dominance at 160-218 and 743-854.

The method was immunoSEQ multiplex PCR; TCRdb's version includes in-frame clones alone and lacks a portion of them. The data hold about 100,000 clones, with 87% observed a single time. Sequencing used peripheral blood, obtained on day 0 of AZD1222 vaccination. The J gene is TRBJ1-1, the V gene TRBV18; TRBD1 might be the D (6 bases). The clonotype was recovered from an adult in good health. DNA of the CDR3: TGTGCCAGCTCACCGTACGGCGGGAGGGGGAGGACTGAAGCTTTCTTT. This gives the protein CASSPYGGRGRTEAFF.